Shown below are 2 T cell receptor beta chains from a single sample sequenced in a study of T cell repertoires in cytomegalovirus infection. TCRdb passed the reads through MiXCR, listing each CDR3 protein once. Among approximately 500,000 distinct CDR3 sequences, around 30% were seen once, and the ten largest hold 15% to 20%. Their specific antigens are unknown. The sequencing here drew on cultured PBMCs, taken from culture after CMV antigen stimulation. Every receptor here comes from a human donor in good health (CMV status not recorded). Some clones in this sample may be carry-over from other donors' samples.

The chain is built from TRBV7-6 and TRBJ2-5, with TRBD2 matching 13 bases. The ends lost 1 base at V and 5 bases at J; junction bases unmatched: 19. The CDR3 covers 21 residues. Germline CDR1 SGHVS, CDR2 FNYEAQ. The CDR3 is CASSLGLAGGSSFPLSETQYF. The CDR3 DNA reads as TGTGCCAGCAGCTTAGGACTAGCGGGAGGTTCGTCGTTTCCGTTGTCGGAGACCCAGTACTTC.

This rearrangement joins TRBV19 to TRBJ1-1; D is unclear. V shed 4 bases and J shed 3 bases, with 12 bases lying between them. There are 14 residues in the CDR3. Germline CDR1 LNHDA, CDR2 SQIVND (reference sequence). The CDR3 DNA is TGTGCCAGTAGTACCATAGGTGGCTACACTGAAGCTTTCTTT. Its translation: CASSTIGGYTEAFF.